This TCR beta chain was documented in a study of shared clonotypes between healthy human individuals. Regarding the study as a whole: Between a few donors, naive CD4 clonotypes were shared at a level of around 5.1%.

Concerning this clone itself: Its antigen is currently unknown.

In the naive CD8 group, cells lacked CD45RO and were positively selected for CCR7, so terminally differentiated effector memory CD45RA+ cells were left out. Libraries were prepared by immunoSEQ multiplex PCR; TCRdb keeps only in-frame clonotypes and omits some of them. Among hundreds of thousands of clones, roughly 98% were seen once, and the ten largest hold 0.25% to 0.35%. CDR1 and CDR2 from the germline V gene are MGHRA and YSYEKL. V was clipped by 4 bases and J by 6 bases; unmatched bases: 10. The CDR3 contains 16 residues. The chain employs TRBV4-1 and TRBJ2-2; 8 nucleotides line up with TRBD1. The material sequenced was naive CD8+ T cells sorted from blood. The clonotype comes from a man younger than 40 in good health. The CDR3 protein is CASSLRPGQASGELFF. In DNA form, the CDR3 reads TGCGCCAGCAGCCTTCGGCCGGGACAGGCCTCCGGGGAGCTGTTTTTT.